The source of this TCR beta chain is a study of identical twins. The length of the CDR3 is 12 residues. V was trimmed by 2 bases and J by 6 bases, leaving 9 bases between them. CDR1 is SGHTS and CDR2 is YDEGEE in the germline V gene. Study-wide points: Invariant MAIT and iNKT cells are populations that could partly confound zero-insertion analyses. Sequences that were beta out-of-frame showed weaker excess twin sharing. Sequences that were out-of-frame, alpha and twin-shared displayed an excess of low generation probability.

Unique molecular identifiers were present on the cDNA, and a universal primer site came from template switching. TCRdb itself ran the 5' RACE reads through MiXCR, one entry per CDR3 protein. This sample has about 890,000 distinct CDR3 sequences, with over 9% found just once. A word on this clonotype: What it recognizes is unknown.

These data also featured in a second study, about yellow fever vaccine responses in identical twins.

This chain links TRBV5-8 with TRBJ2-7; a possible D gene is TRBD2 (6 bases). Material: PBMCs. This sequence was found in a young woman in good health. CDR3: CASSLRRAEQYF. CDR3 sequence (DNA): TGTGCCAGCAGCTTAAGGAGGGCCGAGCAGTACTTC. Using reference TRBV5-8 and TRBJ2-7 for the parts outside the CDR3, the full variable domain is EAGVTQSPTHLIKTRGQQATLRCSPISGHTSVYWYQQALGLGLQFLLWYDEGEERNRGNFPPRFSGRQFPNYSSELNVNALELEDSALYLCASSLRRAEQYFGPGTRLTVT.